Following are 14 T cell receptor beta chains from one sample sequenced in a study of spatial heterogeneity in lung cancer. TCRdb reprocessed the 5' RACE reads with MiXCR, giving one entry per CDR3 protein. This table has roughly 11,000 distinct CDR3 sequences, just over 14% appearing once. These TCRs' antigens remain unknown. The study, taken as a whole, reports: Within tumors, counts of expanded alpha and beta TCRs tracked tumor mutation counts.

Specified time point: sample taken at primary tumor resection. Sample: lung tumor tissue, taken at surgery. Receptors originate from a male donor with early-stage non-small cell lung cancer.

The rearrangement joins TRBV28 to TRBJ2-1; 8 nucleotides match TRBD2. The CDR3 has 13 residues. Germline lookup yields CDR1 MDHEN and CDR2 SYDVKM. DNA of the CDR3: TGTGTCAGTTCTAGCGGGTTATACAATGAGCAGTTCTTC. Protein sequence: CVSSSGLYNEQFF.

This chain uses TRBV7-2 with TRBJ1-5, with 8 nucleotides matching TRBD1. The CDR3 loop spans 15 amino acids. The germline V gene encodes CDR1 SGHTA and CDR2 FQGNSA. V shed 5 bases, J shed 6 bases, and the junction held 9 bases outside the gene matches. CDR3 in amino acids: CASSGQGALPQPQHF. CDR3 nucleotide sequence: TGTGCCAGCAGCGGACAGGGAGCCCTTCCTCAGCCCCAGCATTTT.

This clonotype was seen at least ten times. The chain couples TRBV7-2 to TRBJ2-7, with no clear D. Between the trimmed V and J ends, which lost 4 bases and 4 bases, there was a span of 14 bases. The CDR3 runs 14 residues. Germline CDR1 is SGHTA and CDR2 is FQGNSA. The CDR3 DNA sequence: TGTGCCAGCAGCTCCCCCCGGGCACGGTACGAGCAGTACTTC. Its translation is CASSSPRARYEQYF.

This clonotype was detected only a few times. The chain employs TRBV7-9 and TRBJ1-1, with TRBD1 matching over 10 bases. The germline V gene encodes CDR1 SEHNR and CDR2 FQNEAQ (reference sequence). V trimming: 3 bases; J trimming: 5 bases; junction bases outside the gene matches: 6. The CDR3 is made up of 15 amino acids. Here the CDR3 DNA reads TGTGCCAGCAGCTTCGGGGACAGGGGAGGAACTGAAGCTTTCTTT. It yields the protein CASSFGDRGGTEAFF.

This clonotype was recorded at least ten times. This chain connects TRBV4-1 to TRBJ1-1, with a tentative D call TRBD1 (6 bases). Germline-derived CDR1 and CDR2 are MGHRA and YSYEKL. Trimming took off 5 bases at V and 1 base at J, with 11 bases between the two ends. CDR3 length equals 14 residues. The CDR3, as DNA: TGCGCCAGCAGCGGAGGACAGAGGAACACTGAAGCTTTCTTT. Amino acid sequence: CASSGGQRNTEAFF.

The table lists this clonotype with many counts. The chain couples TRBV18 to TRBJ2-7, with 9 bases fitting TRBD1. This CDR3 has 14 residues. Trimming took 5 bases from V and 3 from J; bases not matched to a gene: 5. Germline loops: CDR1 KGHSH, CDR2 LQKENI. CDR3 sequence: CASSSNRGHYEQYF. DNA of the CDR3: TGTGCCAGCTCATCAAACAGGGGGCACTACGAGCAGTACTTC.

The rearrangement joins TRBV9 to TRBJ2-5; D might be TRBD2 (6 bases). CDR1 and CDR2 (germline): SGDLS, YYNGEE. The CDR3 consists of 16 residues. Trimming stripped 3 bases from V and 5 bases from J, with 20 bases between. The CDR3 loop reads CASSAPHGEDRETQYF. CDR3 DNA: TGTGCCAGCAGCGCGCCTCACGGGGAGGACCGGGAGACCCAGTACTTC.

The gene calls are TRBV7-2 and TRBJ2-7; TRBD2 aligns across 10 bases. Germline loops: CDR1 SGHTA, CDR2 FQGNSA. The CDR3 loop spans 15 amino acids. Trimming at V came to 4 bases and at J to 5 bases, leaving 8 bases not matched to a gene. The CDR3 bases are TGTGCCAGCAGCTCCCTCCCGGGACTAGCGAACGAGCAGTACTTC. Translated: CASSSLPGLANEQYF.

This clonotype was counted a few times. The genes are TRBV9 and TRBJ1-6, with D possibly matching TRBD1 (5 bases). V shed 0 bases and J shed 14 bases, with 9 bases lying between them. Germline loops: CDR1 SGDLS, CDR2 YYNGEE. The CDR3 consists of 12 residues. CDR3: CASSVDGGALHF. In DNA, the CDR3 is TGTGCCAGCAGCGTAGACGGAGGGGCCCTCCACTTT.

The chain uses TRBV20-1 and TRBJ1-2; D remains ambiguous. Trimming took 0 bases from V and 2 from J, leaving 13 bases between them. In germline, CDR1 is DFQATT, CDR2 SNEGSKA (reference sequence). The CDR3 loop spans 15 amino acids. CDR3 in amino acids: CSARDLVRANYGYTF. The CDR3 DNA sequence: TGCAGTGCTAGAGATTTGGTTAGGGCGAACTATGGCTACACCTTC.

This chain's CDR3 is CASSLSLQETQYF. DNA of the CDR3: TGTGCCAGCAGCTTATCTTTGCAAGAGACCCAGTACTTC. V usage is TRBV11-2 and J usage is TRBJ2-5; D remains unclear. This CDR3 has 13 amino acids. Germline V gene sequence: CDR1 SGHAT, CDR2 FQNNGV. The V end was cut by 2 bases, the J end by 2 bases, with 6 bases between.

There are many counts of this clonotype. CDR3 sequence reads: CSATLVDQPQHF. CDR3 bases: TGCAGTGCTACCCTCGTAGATCAGCCCCAGCATTTT. The chain couples TRBV20-1 to TRBJ1-5; no clear D gene. The ends were cut back, 4 bases at V and 5 bases at J, with 9 bases in the middle. The V gene's germline CDR1 is DFQATT and CDR2 SNEGSKA (reference sequence). This CDR3 has 12 amino acids.

This clonotype was detected ten times or more. The chain carries TRBV12-3 or TRBV12-4 and TRBJ2-5; 12 bases agree with TRBD2. V was pared by 3 bases and J by 9 bases, with 2 bases of the junction left unmatched. The CDR3 is 13 residues long. Here the CDR3 reads CASSLTSGGSQYF. CDR3 nucleotides: TGTGCCAGCAGTTTGACTAGCGGGGGATCCCAGTACTTC.

This clonotype was seen more than once but under ten times. This sequence joins TRBV20-1 and TRBJ2-1; 10 bases match TRBD2. The CDR3 length is 15 residues. Germline V CDR1 and CDR2: DFQATT, SNEGSKA (reference sequence). Unmatched junction bases numbered 12, after V lost 5 bases and J lost 8 bases. DNA for the CDR3: TGCAGTGCTTCCCGGAGTAGCGGGAGGTCCGATGAGCAGTTCTTC. This encodes CSASRSSGRSDEQFF.